This TCR beta chain is drawn from a study of blood T cell repertoires in COVID-19. Study as a whole: There were acute and convalescent COVID-19 samples, and they came from the United States, Italy and Spain.

Only in-frame clones appear in the TCRdb table, and some are missing; sequencing was by immunoSEQ multiplex PCR. The sample contains about 260,000 clones, roughly 86% of which appear only once. This clone has only a few counts. V trimming: 6 bases; J trimming: 0 bases; junction bases outside the gene matches: 4. The CDR3 totals 15 residues. From germline, CDR1 is SNHLY and CDR2 FYNNEI. Sequencing input: peripheral blood. The chain links TRBV2 to TRBJ1-3; TRBD1 matches 8 bases. This receptor was obtained from a man aged 35 to 55 with active or convalescent COVID-19. The DNA for the CDR3 is TGTGCCAGCAGCGACGACAGGGGCTCTGGAAACACCATATATTTT. This codes for CASSDDRGSGNTIYF.